The sequence of this T cell receptor beta chain was determined in a study of T cell responses to AZD1222 COVID-19 vaccine. Measured with immunoSEQ multiplex PCR; TCRdb has only the in-frame clones, and not every one. The table includes approximately 190,000 clones, just over 90% detected once. Whole-study results and caveats: In a largely white British group with more females than males, clonal diversity was possibly underestimated. Spike-specific TCR breadth and depth were elevated following two AZD1222 doses.

The CDR3 spans 13 residues. The germline V gene encodes CDR1 MNHNS and CDR2 SASEGT. V was pared by 8 bases and J by 8 bases, with 18 bases between. About this clone: Antigen: not known.

The receptor comes from an adult in good health. Sequencing was performed on peripheral blood, taken on day 0 of AZD1222 vaccination. The rearrangement links TRBV6-1 to TRBJ1-2; D is unclear. The CDR3 DNA is TGTGCCAGCTTTAAGGCCCCCTACTTGGGCTACACCTTC. Its protein product is CASFKAPYLGYTF.